This T cell receptor (beta chain) was identified in a study of radiation and T cells in renal cell carcinoma (TCRdb year 2020). For the wider study: TCR beta sequencing covered some 55 samples in total, comprising roughly 26 tumors and about 27 peripheral blood samples. Across all 50 or so samples, under 5 million unique CDR3 nucleotide sequences, encoding 2.5 million to 3 million unique CDR3 amino acid sequences, were identified.

This clone was seen only a few times. Its binding antigen is unknown. A junction boundary mismatches the germline segment, possibly from a read error. Sample time point, as interpreted from the label and publication: tumor resected at nephrectomy. This specimen's treatment or condition label, per the study, means: 15 Gy SBRT to primary tumor, nephrectomy 4 weeks later. Samples came from a clinical trial, in which primary renal cell carcinomas received 15 Gy stereotactic body radiation therapy followed by nephrectomy 4 weeks later. Renal cell carcinoma with clear cell pathology was present in all patients. Tumors were dissociated mechanically, digested with collagenase/hyaluronidase at 37 degrees C, processed in gentleMACS C tubes, and stored in liquid nitrogen. Genomic DNA for TCR sequencing was prepared using the QIAamp DNA Blood Mini Kit (Qiagen). Samples were included in the analyses only if all quality control checks were passed.

The investigation overall reported the following: Because only small tumor regions of 0.8 to 1 g were available, the study did not capture intratumoral heterogeneity. No pretreatment tumor biopsies were available, so the baseline intratumoral presence of clonotypes could not be determined. A greater number of dominant CDR3 motifs was detected in irradiated tumors than in control tumors, and a larger share of the repertoire was occupied by these motifs in irradiated tumors than in control tumors. Compared with controls, irradiated tumors had higher TCR clonality, as the top 100 clonotypes made up an average of approximately 50% of the repertoire, versus around 43% in nephrectomy-only tumors. With a single-armed trial design, the study had no way to address how radiation dose or scheduling affects the TCR repertoire. In blood, the top tumor clonotypes increased from baseline to 2 weeks after radiation and then shrank by 4 weeks, which suggests a temporary expansion of tumor-resident clones.

Following the manufacturer's recommendations, the immunoSEQ kit was used to generate TCR beta libraries from genomic DNA. For library preparation, a first multiplex PCR was performed with proprietary primers, followed by a second PCR in which unique barcodes were added, and bead cleanups were performed after each round. A kit-provided positive control reaction and a negative control reaction were included in every sample batch. The final libraries were assessed on an Agilent 4200 TapeStation D1000 ScreenTape, pooled by volume, and quantified by qPCR. Sequencing was performed on an Illumina NextSeq500 using a MidOutput 150-cycle cartridge, with 156 Read1 cycles, 15 Index1 cycles, and the kit custom primers. The pooled library was loaded at roughly 0.93 pM, with an approximately 20% PhiX control spiked in. Per the original workflow: Vendor-processed data were analyzed in R, with a clonotype defined as all T cells sharing the same CDR3 nucleotide sequence. In the clone abundance analyses, frequencies were normalized to the 10,000 most abundant clones in each sample. Before analysis, public T cell clones were removed, and these numbered fewer than five per sample on average. The dominant motif analysis was done with ImmunoMap using the PAM10 matrix, a gap penalty of 30, and a homology threshold of 0.3, and motifs with a cumulative frequency of at least 0.01 were considered dominant. An abundance difference of at least 32-fold between compartments was the criterion for calling clonotypes tumor-enriched or baseline blood-enriched. Tumor-blood repertoire similarity was measured with the Baroni-Urbani and Buser coefficient, and group comparisons used two-tailed Wilcoxon tests in R. As stored in TCRdb, this immuneACCESS dataset retains in-frame rearrangements with V and J assigned. A fraction of the clones does not appear; measured against another copy, unresolved V genes explain less than half of the discrepancy, and the remainder lacks a known reason. That table is the source of V, J and clone size, and D and trimming were worked out from the DNA. Across this sample there are around 20,000 clones, with about 51% seen only once. The ten largest clones represent 16% of the sample.

Spanning cysteine to phenylalanine, the CDR3 consists of 15 amino acids. CDR3 DNA only is kept here, 45 bases in frame from base 1. The germline V gene (reference sequence) specifies SSHAT as CDR1 and FNYEAQ as CDR2. In this chain, TRBV7-7 is recombined with TRBJ2-5; 11 of the junction bases match TRBD2. The TCR sequence derives from a woman between 50 and 59 years old with renal cell carcinoma. This material consisted of tumor tissue, taken from a patient whose treatment included radiotherapy and nephrectomy. This receptor has the CDR3 CASSSSTSGAETQYF. The DNA reads TGTGCTAGCAGCTCCTCGACTAGCGGGGCTGAGACCCAGTACTTC.